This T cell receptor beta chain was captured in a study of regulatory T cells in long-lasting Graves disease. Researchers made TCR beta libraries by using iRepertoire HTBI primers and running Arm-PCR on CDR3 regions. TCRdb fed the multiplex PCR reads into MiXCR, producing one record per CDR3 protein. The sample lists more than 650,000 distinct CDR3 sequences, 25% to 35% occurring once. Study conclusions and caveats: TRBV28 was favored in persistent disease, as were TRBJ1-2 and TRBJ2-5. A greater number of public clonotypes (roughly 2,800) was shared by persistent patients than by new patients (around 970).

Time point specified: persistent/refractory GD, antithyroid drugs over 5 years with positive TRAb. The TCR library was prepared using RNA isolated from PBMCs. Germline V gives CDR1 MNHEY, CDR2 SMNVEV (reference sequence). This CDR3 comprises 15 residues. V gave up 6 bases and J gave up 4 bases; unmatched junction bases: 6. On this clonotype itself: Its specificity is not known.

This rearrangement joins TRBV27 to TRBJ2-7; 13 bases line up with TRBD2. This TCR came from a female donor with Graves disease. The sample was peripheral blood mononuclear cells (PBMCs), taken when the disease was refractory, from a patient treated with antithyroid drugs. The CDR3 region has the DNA TGTGCCAGCAGATGGACTAGCGGGAGCAGGTACGAGCAGTACTTC. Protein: CASRWTSGSRYEQYF.